These T cell receptor beta chains were read from a single sample in a study of blood T cell repertoires in COVID-19. Profiling relied on immunoSEQ multiplex PCR, and the TCRdb table lists in-frame clones only, not all of them. The sample holds more than 150,000 clones, approximately 84% seen once. Material: peripheral blood. These receptors were obtained from a man aged 18 to 29 with active or convalescent COVID-19. Both conserved end residues are part of each CDR3. The D gene is left open where the match is weak.

V gene,D gene,J gene,CDR3 protein
TRBV29-1,.,TRBJ2-3,CSVARGSTDTQYF
TRBV5-1,TRBD2,TRBJ2-2,CASREGGQGTGELFF
TRBV2,TRBD1,TRBJ1-4,CASSLTGVGNEKLFF
TRBV2,TRBD1,TRBJ1-4,CASSATGVPNEKLFF
TRBV12-3/TRBV12-4,.,TRBJ1-3,CASSTPSGNTIYF
TRBV7-9,.,TRBJ2-5,CASSLRGAETQYF
TRBV5-4,.,TRBJ1-1,CASSSFDRGNTEAFF
TRBV18,TRBD1,TRBJ1-1,CASSPSATGAYTEAFF
TRBV7-2,.,TRBJ2-5,CASSLLGGETQYF
TRBV7-8,TRBD1,TRBJ1-2,CASSLDRGVDGYTF
TRBV6-5,TRBD2,TRBJ2-1,CASKTSGRDEQFF
TRBV27,.,TRBJ1-1,CASSPEEAFF
TRBV27,.,TRBJ1-1,CASSLSGGGWTEAFF
TRBV27,.,TRBJ2-7,CASSFRGRSYEQYF
TRBV18,TRBD1,TRBJ2-1,CASSWGQENEQFF
TRBV7-3,.,TRBJ2-7,CASSLTSEAVRFF
TRBV27,.,TRBJ2-2,CASSINRARSTGELFF
TRBV6-5,.,TRBJ2-7,CASRDRTTYEQYF
TRBV6-6,.,TRBJ1-1,CASSQPEIGAFF
TRBV19,TRBD1,TRBJ1-2,CASTSTRGRGYTF
TRBV7-6,TRBD1,TRBJ2-5,CASSLIQGAFTQETQYF
TRBV5-6,.,TRBJ1-1,CASSFGGLGTEAFF
TRBV18,TRBD1,TRBJ2-6,CASSPVTGSFPGANVLTF
TRBV27,TRBD2,TRBJ2-7,CASTMGAGGPYEQYF
TRBV7-2,TRBD2,TRBJ2-7,CASSPRPGTSIYEQYF
TRBV7-2,TRBD1,TRBJ2-7,CASSGTGGLTYEQYF
TRBV18,TRBD1,TRBJ1-4,CASSRRTGENEKLFF
TRBV5-4,.,TRBJ2-3,CAASPGEATDTQYF
TRBV7-9,TRBD2,TRBJ2-3,CASLAGGPSTQYF
TRBV13,.,TRBJ2-1,CASSFFFGDSYNEQFF
TRBV2,TRBD2,TRBJ2-1,CASSRTSGTYNEQFF
TRBV28,TRBD2,TRBJ2-7,CASPPEGAGALSYEQYF
TRBV5-1,TRBD1,TRBJ1-1,CASSPHRGPGGELNTEAFF
TRBV6-6,.,TRBJ1-5,CASSYERSNQPQHF
TRBV12-3/TRBV12-4,.,TRBJ1-5,CASSSPGGGEHF
TRBV27,.,TRBJ2-7,CASRETGFYEQYF
TRBV7-2,TRBD1,TRBJ2-1,CASSLTSGTGGVLNEQFF
TRBV18,TRBD1,TRBJ1-2,CASSQRDRLTTNYGYTF
TRBV4-2,.,TRBJ2-7,CASSQDQYEQYF
TRBV6-5,TRBD2,TRBJ2-2,CASSYSGLAAPGELFF
TRBV4-1,TRBD1,TRBJ1-2,CASSLYDRELSYGYTF
TRBV10-3,TRBD1,TRBJ1-6,CAISLGQNNSPLHF
TRBV24-1,.,TRBJ1-2,CATSDLIGGRKDSNYGYTF
TRBV7-8,.,TRBJ2-1,CASSLLSDYNEQFF
TRBV7-3,.,TRBJ2-2,CASSPSATVSTGELFF
TRBV28,.,TRBJ2-7,CASTTLGYEQYF
TRBV19,TRBD1,TRBJ1-2,CASSPETGNGYTF
TRBV6-5,TRBD1,TRBJ1-2,CASSYWTGDYGYTF
TRBV3-1/TRBV3-2,.,TRBJ2-2,CASSQNDRGTSANTGELFF
TRBV7-8,.,TRBJ2-5,CASSLGRVEETQYF
TRBV10-1,.,TRBJ1-1,CASSDDRRTEAFF
TRBV28,.,TRBJ2-2,CASSLASGELFF
TRBV6-2/TRBV6-3,TRBD2,TRBJ2-2,CASSLLAGGTGELFF
TRBV18,TRBD1,TRBJ2-7,CASSPTGGEDEQYF
TRBV6-1,.,TRBJ2-7,CASSEQAYFSYEQYF
TRBV15,.,TRBJ2-7,CATSRVAGFEDEQYF
TRBV18,TRBD1,TRBJ1-1,CASSLGQSSMGTEAFF
TRBV10-3,.,TRBJ1-5,CAISEGGDMQPQHF
TRBV7-3,.,TRBJ2-3,CASSLKRDGRLTDTQYF
TRBV3-1/TRBV3-2,.,TRBJ1-1,CASSRENRVNSFF